The 6 T cell receptor beta chains given below trace back to one sample, sequenced in a study of human T cells and chemical hapten exposure. TCRdb re-analysed the RACE reads in MiXCR, keeping a single row per CDR3 protein. The table includes more than 300,000 distinct CDR3 sequences, approximately 5% detected once. Time point indicated: pre-sensitization, week 0. The treatment: therapeutic diphenylcyclopropenone sensitization with weekly scalp DPC. The source was whole blood, collected in connection with sensitization to the hapten diphenylcyclopropenone (DPC). The receptors were sampled from a woman aged 18-29 years with alopecia areata. Some clones in this sample may be carry-over from other donors' samples.

CDR3 bases: TGCGCCAGCAGCCAAGGACGGACAGGCCAACTCTCTGGGGCCAACGTCCTGACTTTC. It codes for CASSQGRTGQLSGANVLTF. This chain connects TRBV4-3 to TRBJ2-6; 7 bases fit TRBD1. The germline V gene has CDR1 LGHNA and CDR2 YSLEER. The CDR3 sequence is 19 residues long. V was pared by 1 base and J by 0 bases, with 9 bases of the junction left unmatched.

This clonotype showed up many times. V is TRBV7-6 and J is TRBJ1-6; the D gene is possibly TRBD1 (6 bases). CDR3 length: 14 residues. The V end was cut by 2 bases, the J end by 8 bases, with 10 bases between. Germline assignment: CDR1 SGHVS and CDR2 FNYEAQ. CDR3 amino acids: CASSLIGGDSPLHF. CDR3 bases: TGTGCCAGCAGCTTAATAGGGGGGGATTCACCCCTCCACTTT.

This clonotype was counted many times. The genes are TRBV7-2 and TRBJ1-5; D gene unclear. Trimming stripped 2 bases from V and 0 bases from J, with 11 bases between. This CDR3 spans 16 amino acids. Germline loops: CDR1 SGHTA, CDR2 FQGNSA. CDR3 nucleotide sequence: TGTGCCAGCAGCTTATTTGGCGGAAATAGCAATCAGCCCCAGCATTTT. It specifies CASSLFGGNSNQPQHF.

This clonotype was observed many times. V and J are TRBV6-5 and TRBJ2-3; D is unclear. Trimming stripped 0 bases from V and 4 bases from J, with 14 bases between. In germline, CDR1 is MNHEY, CDR2 SVGAGI. The CDR3 loop spans 16 amino acids. In nucleotides, the CDR3 is TGTGCCAGCAGTTACTCAATAATTCCTCGTGCAGATACGCAGTATTTT. It codes for CASSYSIIPRADTQYF.

This clonotype was recorded many times. The V and J genes are TRBV6-5 and TRBJ1-1, with D maybe TRBD1 (6 bases). Looked up from germline, CDR1 is MNHEY and CDR2 is SVGAGI. This CDR3 spans 17 amino acids. V lost 0 bases and J 4 bases, leaving 18 bases between the germline ends. The CDR3 sequence: CASSYSRNRVLGTEAFF. The CDR3 DNA sequence: TGTGCCAGCAGTTACTCCAGAAACAGGGTTTTGGGCACTGAAGCTTTCTTT.

This clonotype occurred a few times. The chain links TRBV29-1 to TRBJ2-5, with 11 bases that match TRBD2. With V trimmed by 1 base and J by 0 bases, 1 base remained unmatched. Germline CDR1 is SQVTM and CDR2 is ANQGSEA. The CDR3 runs 15 residues. CDR3 bases: TGCAGCGTTGAAGGGACTAGCGGGCACCAAGAGACCCAGTACTTC. It translates to CSVEGTSGHQETQYF.